This is a list of T cell receptor beta chains from one sample in a study of blood T cells in healthy people across ages. TCRdb itself ran the 5' RACE reads through MiXCR, one entry per CDR3 protein. The table shows hundreds of thousands of distinct CDR3 sequences, with under 45% occurring only once. Sequencing used blood. These receptors all come from a man aged 60 to 69 in good health. The CDR3 runs from the conserved cysteine through the conserved F or W.

>TRBV11-2|TRBJ2-7
CASSPGTYYEQYF
>TRBV12-3/TRBV12-4|TRBJ2-5
CASSDGQGETQYF
>TRBV2|TRBJ2-2
CASSWTEPNTGELFF
>TRBV27|TRBJ1-2
CASSRRTGGSYGYTF
>TRBV2|TRBJ2-2
CASSEIPGQMNTGELFF
>TRBV20-1|TRBJ2-1
CSARSGTHNNEQFF
>TRBV7-2|TRBJ1-6
CASSLDGGADNSPPHF
>TRBV10-3|TRBJ1-1
CAVSSRENTEAFF
>TRBV4-1|.
CASSQGYQSSYNEQYF
>TRBV20-1|TRBJ2-2
CSASRDWNTGELFF